The 9 T cell receptor beta chains below come from one sample, sequenced in a study of tumor-infiltrating lymphocytes in primary liver carcinoma. The input was around 0.5 ug total RNA; TCR beta cDNA was made from it with a constant-region primer. It was through three nested multiplex PCR rounds of slightly modified ARM-PCR that TCR beta libraries arose. Amplification in the first two PCR rounds was performed using TRBV1-TRBV30 forward primers and a C-beta reverse primer for 10 cycles each. TCRdb re-derived calls from the multiplex PCR reads in MiXCR, one entry per CDR3 protein. The data contain under 150,000 distinct CDR3 sequences, around 70% of them singletons. The study co-extracted DNA and RNA from around 18-30 mg of unsorted bulk tissue. Sequencing was carried out using tumor-adjacent normal liver tissue. These receptors were collected from a woman aged 60 to 75 with primary liver carcinoma and hepatitis B virus infection.

The chain carries TRBV11-2 and TRBJ2-7; possibly TRBD2 for D (6 bases). CDR1 and CDR2 (germline): SGHAT, FQNNGV. V was trimmed by 3 bases and J by 10 bases, leaving 22 bases between them. This CDR3 region has 15 residues. The CDR3 DNA follows: TGTGCCAGCAGCTTTTTGACGGGAGTGATCTCCGATCAGTACTTC. This translates into CASSFLTGVISDQYF.

Ten or more counts support this clonotype. This chain joins TRBV5-1 and TRBJ2-1; no firm D call. Trimming stripped 1 base from V and 9 bases from J, with 17 bases between. CDR1 is SGHRS and CDR2 is YFSETQ in the germline V gene. The CDR3 consists of 15 residues. CDR3 DNA sequence: TGCGCCAGCAGCTTGCGTCCGAACGTCTTCGCTGAGCAGTTCTTC. Protein product: CASSLRPNVFAEQFF.

Of note for this clonotype: A single base separates this from a much larger clone, so it may be a read error. The V and J genes are TRBV5-1 and TRBJ2-3; D is possibly TRBD2 (5 bases). V was clipped by 7 bases and J by 5 bases, with 11 bases between them. This CDR3 has 12 amino acids. CDR1 and CDR2 from the germline V gene are SGHRS and YFSETQ. CDR3 in DNA: TGCGCCAGCCGTTACGAGGGAGATACGCAGTATTTT. It yields the protein CASRYEGDTQYF.

This clonotype was counted once. The conserved closing phenylalanine or tryptophan is absent in this CDR3, likely reflecting a read error. The V and J genes are TRBV6-1 and TRBJ2-5, with 7 bases matching TRBD2. The CDR3 totals 14 residues. In germline, CDR1 is MNHNS, CDR2 SASEGT. V dropped 7 bases and J dropped 4; count of bases not matched to a gene: 9. The CDR3 DNA reads as TGTGCCAGCACGGGACTATTACTTGGAGAGACCCAGTACCTC. Encoded protein: CASTGLLLGETQYL.

This chain links TRBV11-2 with TRBJ2-1; D is unclear. CDR1 and CDR2 (germline): SGHAT, FQNNGV. Trimming stripped 6 bases from V and 15 bases from J, with 18 bases between. The CDR3 contains 12 residues. CDR3 nucleotides: TGTGCCAGCAGGTTCGGCTACAATGAACTGTTCTTC. It codes for CASRFGYNELFF.

V and J are TRBV11-3 and TRBJ2-3; TRBD1 is a possible D gene (5 bases). The J call could be wrong; TRBJ1-5 is a better fit for the DNA end. This CDR3 spans 14 amino acids. Germline CDR1 reads SGHNT; CDR2 reads YENEEA. CDR3 sequence (DNA): TGTGCCAGCAGCCTAAGGACAACCACTGATACGCAGCATTTT. Protein sequence: CASSLRTTTDTQHF.

Comments on this clonotype: At one of its ends the junction is not consistent with the germline gene, which may arise from a read error. The genes are TRBV29-1 and TRBJ1-2; 8 bases fit TRBD1. The CDR3 length is 13 residues. Germline CDR1 is SQVTM and CDR2 is ANQGSEA. DNA of the CDR3: TGTAGCGCCCGGACAGGGAGTAACTATGGCTACGCCTTC. This encodes CSARTGSNYGYAF. The whole variable domain, remainder taken from reference TRBV29-1 and TRBJ1-2, is SAVISQKPSRDICQRGTSLTIQCQVDSQVTMMFWYRQQPGQSLTLIATANQGSEATYESGFVIDKFPISRPNLTFSTLTVSNMSPEDSSIYLCSARTGSNYGYAFGSGTRLTVV.

A word on this clonotype: The CDR3 does not close with the conserved phenylalanine or tryptophan, likely indicating a read error. The chain combines TRBV11-2 with TRBJ1-5, with D possibly being TRBD1 (5 bases). Germline V gene data show CDR1 as SGHAT and CDR2 as FQNNGV. This CDR3 spans 15 amino acids. CDR3 DNA: TGTGTCAGCAGCGACAGAACCGTTAGCAATCAGCCCCAGCATCTT. Protein product: CVSSDRTVSNQPQHL.

About this clonotype: A read error may produce the germline difference seen at one junction end. CDR3 loop: CASGLGVERGNVQFF. Written as DNA, the CDR3 is TGTGCCAGCGGCTTAGGGGTAGAAAGGGGAAATGTGCAGTTCTTC. This rearrangement joins TRBV13 to TRBJ2-1; maybe TRBD1 (5 bases). This CDR3 spans 15 amino acids. CDR1 is PRHDT, CDR2 FYEKMQ, per germline (reference sequence).